The table lists the clone carrying this TCR beta chain with a count of one. The record originates from a study of CD8 T cells in Susac syndrome. This CDR3 is 18 amino acids long. Germline V gene data show CDR1 as SEHNR and CDR2 as FQNEAQ (reference sequence). The V end was cut by 0 bases, the J end by 4 bases, with 20 bases between. Random hexamers were used to reverse transcribe roughly 0.5 to 1 ug of RNA. TCRdb used MiXCR to reprocess the immunoSEQ multiplex PCR reads, holding one entry per CDR3 protein. This sample has about 85,000 distinct CDR3 sequences, with just under 95% found just once. Sequencing input: CD8+ T cells from PBMCs. The TCR originated in a human donor in good health. The chain is built from TRBV7-9 and TRBJ2-3; perhaps D is TRBD1 or TRBD2 (5 bases each). CDR3 in DNA: TGTGCCAGCAGCTTAGCGGGGCTAGCAGACAGCTCCGCAGATACGCAGTATTTT. Amino acids: CASSLAGLADSSADTQYF. The whole variable domain, remainder taken from reference TRBV7-9 and TRBJ2-3, is DTGVSQNPRHKITKRGQNVTFRCDPISEHNRLYWYRQTLGQGPEFLTYFQNEAQLEKSRLLSDRFSAERPKGSFSTLEIQRTEQGDSAMYLCASSLAGLADSSADTQYFGPGTRLTVL.